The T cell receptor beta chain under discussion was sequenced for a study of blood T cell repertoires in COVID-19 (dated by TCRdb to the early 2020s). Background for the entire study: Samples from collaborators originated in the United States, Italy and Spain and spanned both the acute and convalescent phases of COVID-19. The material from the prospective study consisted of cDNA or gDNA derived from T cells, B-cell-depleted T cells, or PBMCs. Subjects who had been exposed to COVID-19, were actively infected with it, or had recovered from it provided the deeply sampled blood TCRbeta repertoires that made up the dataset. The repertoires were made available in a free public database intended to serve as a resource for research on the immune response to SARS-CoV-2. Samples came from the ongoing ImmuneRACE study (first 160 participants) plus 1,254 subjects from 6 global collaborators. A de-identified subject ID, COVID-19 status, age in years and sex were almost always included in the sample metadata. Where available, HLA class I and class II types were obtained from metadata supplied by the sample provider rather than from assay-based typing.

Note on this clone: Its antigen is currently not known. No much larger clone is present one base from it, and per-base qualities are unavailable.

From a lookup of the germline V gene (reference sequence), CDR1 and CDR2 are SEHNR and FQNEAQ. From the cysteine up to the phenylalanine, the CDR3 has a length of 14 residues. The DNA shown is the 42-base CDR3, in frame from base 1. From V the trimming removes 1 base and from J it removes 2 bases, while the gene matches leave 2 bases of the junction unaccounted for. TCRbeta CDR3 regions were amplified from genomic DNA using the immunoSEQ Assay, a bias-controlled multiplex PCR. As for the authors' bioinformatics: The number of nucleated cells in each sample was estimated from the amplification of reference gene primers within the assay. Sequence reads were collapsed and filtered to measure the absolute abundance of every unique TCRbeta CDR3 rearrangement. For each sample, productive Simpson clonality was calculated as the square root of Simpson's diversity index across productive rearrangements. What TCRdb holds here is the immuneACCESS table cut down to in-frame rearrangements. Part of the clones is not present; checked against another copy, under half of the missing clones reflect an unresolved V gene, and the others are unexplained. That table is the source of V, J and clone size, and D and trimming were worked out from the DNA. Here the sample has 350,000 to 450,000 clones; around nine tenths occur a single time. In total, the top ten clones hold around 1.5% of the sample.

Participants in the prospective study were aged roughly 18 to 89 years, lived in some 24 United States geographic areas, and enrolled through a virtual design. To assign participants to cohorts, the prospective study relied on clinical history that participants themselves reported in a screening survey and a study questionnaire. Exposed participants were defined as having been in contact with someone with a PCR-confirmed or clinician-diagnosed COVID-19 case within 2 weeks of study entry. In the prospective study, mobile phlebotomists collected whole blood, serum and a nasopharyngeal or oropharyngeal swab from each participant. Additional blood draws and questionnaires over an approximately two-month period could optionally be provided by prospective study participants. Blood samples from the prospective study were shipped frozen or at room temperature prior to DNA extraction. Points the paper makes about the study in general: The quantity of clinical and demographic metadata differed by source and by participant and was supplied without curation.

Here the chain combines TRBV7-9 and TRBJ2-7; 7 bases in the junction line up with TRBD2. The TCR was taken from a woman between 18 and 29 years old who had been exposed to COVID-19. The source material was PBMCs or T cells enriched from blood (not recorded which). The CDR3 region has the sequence CASSLVGGTYEQYF. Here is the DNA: TGTGCCAGCAGCTTAGTCGGGGGGACCTACGAGCAGTACTTC.